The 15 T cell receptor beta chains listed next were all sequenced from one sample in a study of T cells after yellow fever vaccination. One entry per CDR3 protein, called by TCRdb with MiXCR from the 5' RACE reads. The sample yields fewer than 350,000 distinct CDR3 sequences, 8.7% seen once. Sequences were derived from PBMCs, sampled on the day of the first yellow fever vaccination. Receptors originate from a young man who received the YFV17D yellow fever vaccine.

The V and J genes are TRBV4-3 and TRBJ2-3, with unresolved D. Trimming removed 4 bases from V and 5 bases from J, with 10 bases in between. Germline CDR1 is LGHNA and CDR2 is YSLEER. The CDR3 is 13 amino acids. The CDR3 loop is CASSLTTGDTQYF. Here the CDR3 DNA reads TGCGCCAGCAGCCTAACGACGGGAGATACGCAGTATTTT.

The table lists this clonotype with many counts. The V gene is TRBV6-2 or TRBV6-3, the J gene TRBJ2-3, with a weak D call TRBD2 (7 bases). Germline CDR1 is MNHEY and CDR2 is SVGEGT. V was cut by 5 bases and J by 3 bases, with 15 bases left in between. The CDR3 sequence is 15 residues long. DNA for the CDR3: TGTGCCAGCAGTCGACGGGGGGCCGGGACAGATACGCAGTATTTT. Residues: CASSRRGAGTDTQYF.

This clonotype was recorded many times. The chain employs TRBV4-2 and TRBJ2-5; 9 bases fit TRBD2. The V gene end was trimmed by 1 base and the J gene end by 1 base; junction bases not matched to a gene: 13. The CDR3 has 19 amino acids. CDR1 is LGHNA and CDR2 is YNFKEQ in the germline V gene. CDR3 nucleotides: TGTGCCAGCAGCCAAGTAGGTAGCGGGGGACTTCAGGGCCAAGAGACCCAGTACTTC. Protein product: CASSQVGSGGLQGQETQYF.

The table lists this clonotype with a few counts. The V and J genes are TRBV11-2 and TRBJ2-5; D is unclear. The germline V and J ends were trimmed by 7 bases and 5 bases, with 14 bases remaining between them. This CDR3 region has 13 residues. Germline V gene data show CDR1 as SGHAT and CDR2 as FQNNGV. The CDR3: CASTSRARETQYF. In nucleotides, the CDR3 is TGTGCCAGCACCTCAAGGGCCAGGGAGACCCAGTACTTC.

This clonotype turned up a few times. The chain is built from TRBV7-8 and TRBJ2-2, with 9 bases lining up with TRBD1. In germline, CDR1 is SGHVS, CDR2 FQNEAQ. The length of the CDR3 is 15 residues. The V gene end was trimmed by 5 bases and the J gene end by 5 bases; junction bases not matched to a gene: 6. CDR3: CASSISTGGTGELFF. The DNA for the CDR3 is TGTGCCAGCAGCATCTCGACAGGGGGGACCGGGGAGCTGTTTTTT.

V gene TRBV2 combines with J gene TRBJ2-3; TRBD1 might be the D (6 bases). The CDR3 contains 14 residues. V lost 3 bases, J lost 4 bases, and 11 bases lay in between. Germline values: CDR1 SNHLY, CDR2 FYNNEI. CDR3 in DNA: TGTGCCAGCAGTGACGGTGGGGGCGCAGATACGCAGTATTTT. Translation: CASSDGGGADTQYF.

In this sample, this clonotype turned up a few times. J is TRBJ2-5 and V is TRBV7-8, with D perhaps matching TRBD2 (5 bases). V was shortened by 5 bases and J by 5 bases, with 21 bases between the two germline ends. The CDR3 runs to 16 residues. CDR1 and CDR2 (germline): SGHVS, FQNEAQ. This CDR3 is CASSGPTTYPGETQYF. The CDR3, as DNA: TGTGCCAGCAGCGGACCGACGACTTACCCGGGGGAGACCCAGTACTTC.

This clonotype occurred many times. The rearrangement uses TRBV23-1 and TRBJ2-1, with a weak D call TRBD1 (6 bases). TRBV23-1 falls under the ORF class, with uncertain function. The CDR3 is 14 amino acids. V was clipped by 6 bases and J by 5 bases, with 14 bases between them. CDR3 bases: TGCGCCAGCAGAACCGACAGGATGAACAATGAGCAGTTCTTC. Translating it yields CASRTDRMNNEQFF.

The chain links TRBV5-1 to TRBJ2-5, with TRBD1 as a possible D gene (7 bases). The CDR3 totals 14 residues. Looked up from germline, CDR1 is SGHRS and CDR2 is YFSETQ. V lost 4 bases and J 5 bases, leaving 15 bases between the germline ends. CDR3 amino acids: CASSRGTDGETQYF. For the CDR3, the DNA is TGCGCCAGCAGCCGGGGGACAGATGGGGAGACCCAGTACTTC.

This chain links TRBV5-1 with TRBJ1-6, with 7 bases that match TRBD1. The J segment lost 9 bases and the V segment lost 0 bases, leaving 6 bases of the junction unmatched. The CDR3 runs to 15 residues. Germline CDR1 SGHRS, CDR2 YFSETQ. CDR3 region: CASSLDRPGGSPLHF. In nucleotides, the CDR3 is TGCGCCAGCAGCTTGGATCGGCCAGGGGGTTCACCCCTCCACTTT.

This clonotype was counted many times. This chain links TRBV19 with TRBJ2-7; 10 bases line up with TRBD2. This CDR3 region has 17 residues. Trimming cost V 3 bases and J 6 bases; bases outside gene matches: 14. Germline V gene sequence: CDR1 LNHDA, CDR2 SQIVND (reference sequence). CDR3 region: CASSIYPSGGPVLEQYF. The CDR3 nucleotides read TGTGCCAGTAGTATTTACCCTAGCGGGGGCCCGGTTCTCGAGCAGTACTTC.

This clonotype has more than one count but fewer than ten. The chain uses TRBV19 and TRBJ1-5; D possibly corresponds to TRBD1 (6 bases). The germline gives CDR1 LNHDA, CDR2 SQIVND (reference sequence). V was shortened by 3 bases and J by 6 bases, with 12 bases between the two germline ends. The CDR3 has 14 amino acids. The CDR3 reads CASSMGALGQPQHF. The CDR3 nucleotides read TGTGCCAGTAGTATGGGGGCGCTTGGTCAGCCCCAGCATTTT.

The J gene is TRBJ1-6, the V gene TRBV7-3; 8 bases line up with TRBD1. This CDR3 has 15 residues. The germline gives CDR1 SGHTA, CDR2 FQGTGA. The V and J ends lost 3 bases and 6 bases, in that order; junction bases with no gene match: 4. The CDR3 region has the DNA TGTGCCAGCAGCTTTGGACAGGGATTTAATTCACCCCTCCACTTT. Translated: CASSFGQGFNSPLHF.

The CDR3 coding sequence is TGCGCCAGCAGACCGTGGACAGGGAACACTGAAGCTTTCTTT. Translation gives CASRPWTGNTEAFF. The V call is TRBV5-1, the J call TRBJ1-1; 7 nucleotides line up with TRBD1. Looked up from germline, CDR1 is SGHRS and CDR2 is YFSETQ. The CDR3 spans 14 residues. J was trimmed by 1 base and V by 5 bases; bases with no gene match: 5. Supplemented by reference TRBV5-1 and TRBJ1-1, the full variable domain reads KAGVTQTPRYLIKTRGQQVTLSCSPISGHRSVSWYQQTPGQGLQFLFEYFSETQRNKGNFPGRFSGRQFSNSRSEMNVSTLELGDSALYLCASRPWTGNTEAFFGQGTRLTVV.

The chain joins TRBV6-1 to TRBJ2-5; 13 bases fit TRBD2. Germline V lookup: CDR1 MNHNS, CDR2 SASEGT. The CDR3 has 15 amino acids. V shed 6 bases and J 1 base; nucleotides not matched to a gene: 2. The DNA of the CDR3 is TGTGCCAGCAGAACTAGCGGGGGGGTCCAAGAGACCCAGTACTTC. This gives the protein CASRTSGGVQETQYF.